This T cell receptor (beta chain) was captured by sequencing in a study of TIL therapy for anti-PD-1-resistant metastatic lung cancer (dated by TCRdb to the early 2020s). Describing the broader study: Tumors were harvested prior to any PD-1/PD-L1 blockade, after which nivolumab was administered to patients, and lymphodepletion, expanded TIL infusion and IL-2 were given to patients who progressed. Enrolled patients had a median age of around 58 years (range about 38-85) and a median tumor PD-L1 proportion score of about 5.9%. The cohort was predominantly lung adenocarcinoma, with four EGFR-mutant and two ALK-rearranged tumors, and half of patients were current or former smokers. T cell receptor beta sequencing of tumor and peripheral blood served to follow clonotypes across the tumor, the expanded TIL product, and serial blood samples. Across the cohort, whole-exome sequencing showed a median non-synonymous tumor mutation burden of roughly 1.5 mutations per megabase. What the study reported, not specific to this receptor: Clonotypes from the infused TIL partially replaced the baseline peripheral repertoire and then declined over months, and persistence showed no apparent association with response. The cohort was highly selected, including more treatment-naive, never-smoker and oncogene-addicted patients than is typical, which limits generalizability. The study protocol defined all tumor marker inferences as exploratory.

To note about this clone: Its antigen is not yet known. No base quality information exists; no much larger clone differs at one position.

In the paper's terms, the time point label means: pre-treatment sample, taken before nivolumab and TIL therapy. A phase I trial run at two centers enrolled adults with stage 4 NSCLC between 2017 and early 2020. Samples were obtained from a single-arm, open-label phase I trial in which tumor-infiltrating lymphocyte therapy with nivolumab was evaluated in advanced non-small cell lung cancer. Blood mononuclear cells were isolated from EDTA tubes by Ficoll gradient and were snap-frozen as pellets, and DNA was extracted with a Qiagen mini-prep kit. Its CDR3 holds 15 amino acids, cysteine through phenylalanine. Only the CDR3 region is kept as DNA, spanning 45 bases read in frame from base 1. The germline V gene specifies SGDLS as CDR1 and YYNGEE as CDR2. At the junction V is shortened by 0 bases and J by 2 bases, with 8 bases in between. Using bias-controlled multiplex PCR with the immunoSEQ v3 hsTCRB kit, the TCR beta CDR3 regions were amplified from genomic DNA. An Illumina NextSeq 500 was used to sequence the TCR libraries, reaching 2 million or so read pairs at survey level or 5-6 million at deep level. Under the source paper's analysis protocol: The immunoSEQ Analyzer software assigned V, D and J genes, filtered out non-productive sequences, and reported clonality. Repertoires of infused TIL and blood were compared using productive Simpson clonality and the Morisita overlap index of productive TRB rearrangements. For each clone in blood, the absolute clonotype count was estimated by multiplying the lymphocyte count by the CD3+ fraction and by the clone's productive frequency. In TCRdb, the immuneACCESS table is reduced to in-frame sequences with V and J assigned. These tables do not hold every clone; where another copy was compared, an unresolved V gene accounts for under half, and the others remain unexplained. The DNA gave D and trimming, while V, J and clone size come from that table. This sample comprises about 53,000 clones, roughly 70% of them detected only once. Of the sample, about 1.8% is held by the ten largest clones.

In this chain, TRBV9 is recombined with TRBJ2-2; possibly the D gene is TRBD2, per 6 matching bases. The receptor was isolated from a person between 25 and 80 years old with non-small cell lung cancer. Sequences were derived from blood, sampled at baseline. The CDR3 amino acid sequence is: CASSVVGRNTGELFF. The DNA sequence follows: TGTGCCAGCAGCGTAGTCGGGAGAAACACCGGGGAGCTGTTTTTT.